This T cell receptor beta chain comes out of a study of blood T cell repertoires in COVID-19. Background on the study: Acute and convalescent COVID-19 specimens originated in the United States, Italy and Spain. In each case, the material was cDNA or gDNA derived from T cells, B-cell-depleted T cells, or PBMCs.

In the source study's methods: Estimation of nucleated cell counts was performed using reference gene primer amplification. Sequencing was performed with immunoSEQ multiplex PCR; in TCRdb, only in-frame clones are kept and a portion is missing. V, J and clone size derive from that table, while D and trimming were established from the DNA sequence. The sample records approximately 200,000 clones, about nine tenths being singletons. The germline V and J ends were trimmed by 4 bases and 5 bases, with 8 bases remaining between them. The CDR3 length is 13 residues. Germline V lookup: CDR1 SNHLY, CDR2 FYNNEI.

The sequence was collected from a woman under 40 with acute or convalescent COVID-19. The V call is TRBV2, the J call TRBJ2-2; D unresolved. Material for sequencing was peripheral blood. The CDR3 is CASSVQWTGELFF. The CDR3 DNA reads as TGTGCCAGCAGTGTCCAGTGGACCGGGGAGCTGTTTTTT.